A selection of T cell receptor beta chains follows, all from one sample in a study of tumor-infiltrating lymphocytes in primary liver carcinoma. A single record per CDR3 protein comes from TCRdb applying MiXCR to the multiplex PCR reads. The sample has approximately 210,000 distinct CDR3 sequences; about 61% are singletons. Sequenced input: peripheral blood. These receptors were obtained from a woman in her fifties or sixties with primary liver carcinoma and hepatitis B virus infection. Both conserved end residues are trimmed from each CDR3. Each record gives: CDR3 length, J gene, V gene, CDR3 protein.

15,TRBJ2-1,TRBV11-1,ASSSLKTSGGSLEQF
13,TRBJ1-5,TRBV28,ASSLSGAGNQPQH
13,TRBJ2-7,TRBV28,ASRIGQGLSYEQY
13,TRBJ2-1,TRBV7-8,ASNLLAASYNEQF
13,TRBJ2-1,TRBV11-3,ASSLRTSRKLEQF
12,TRBJ1-1,TRBV14,ASSRVRTSTEAF
13,TRBJ2-7,TRBV6-5,ASNQAGTAMGEQY
13,TRBJ2-7,TRBV11-2,ASSLVPSGRNEQY
12,TRBJ2-1,TRBV18,ASSPSGEGNEQF
13,TRBJ1-2,TRBV11-2,ASSLVGTGRGDYT
12,TRBJ2-2,TRBV11-2,ANRSGWGTGELF
13,TRBJ1-5,TRBV5-1,ASSPGAGVNQPQH
9,TRBJ2-1,TRBV29-1,NVAGGFEQF
12,TRBJ1-1,TRBV11-2,ATSSGQGNTEAF
14,TRBJ2-5,TRBV12-3/TRBV12-4,ASSFYGQVEQETQY
13,TRBJ2-7,TRBV12-3/TRBV12-4,ASSFGLAGAAEQY
11,TRBJ2-7,TRBV11-2,ASSSRTGYEQY
15,TRBJ2-2,TRBV28,ASSTPSATANTGELF
13,TRBJ2-5,TRBV11-3,ASSLEGEPIETQY
12,TRBJ2-3,TRBV12-3/TRBV12-4,ASSPRRGIFTQY
14,NA,TRBV5-1,ASSVGQGARPETQY
11,TRBJ2-7,TRBV4-2,ASSQDGGSREY